This T cell receptor beta chain was sequenced for a study of cytomegalovirus exposure and HLA in healthy donors. PCR primers comprised 60 Vbeta and 13 Jbeta primers. Clones were read by immunoSEQ multiplex PCR, and TCRdb kept only the in-frame ones, dropping some. The sample holds over 140,000 clones; over 75% are singletons and the top ten take 2% to 3%. With V trimmed by 7 bases and J by 11 bases, 13 bases remained unmatched. Germline lookup yields CDR1 SNHLY and CDR2 FYNNEI. This CDR3 is 13 amino acids long. Sequencing input: PBMCs. The clonotype originates from a man aged 45-60 years in good health and CMV-seronegative. This chain connects TRBV2 to TRBJ1-1, with 7 bases identical to TRBD1. CDR3 nucleotides: TGTGCCAGCAAAACCAATCCGACAGGGTGGGCTTTCTTT. This gives the protein CASKTNPTGWAFF.